This TCR beta chain was recorded in a study of blood T cell repertoires in COVID-19. The CDR3 covers 13 residues. The V end was cut by 3 bases, the J end by 7 bases, with 15 bases between. Germline assignment: CDR1 DFQATT and CDR2 SNEGSKA (reference sequence). Source study methods: Amplification with reference gene primers provided the estimates of nucleated cell counts. Produced via immunoSEQ multiplex PCR; TCRdb's table is partial and in-frame only. V, J and clone size are taken as reported in that table, and D and trimming were inferred from the DNA itself. The sample has roughly 250,000 clones, around 86% seen once.

This clonotype was sampled from a woman aged 55-69 years with active or convalescent COVID-19. Material: peripheral blood. The V gene is TRBV20-1, the J gene TRBJ1-2; D gene uncertain. The DNA of the CDR3 is TGCAGTGCTAGTCCTGCTCCCCGGGGTGGCTACACCTTC. Its protein product is CSASPAPRGGYTF.